This is a list of T cell receptor beta chains from one sample in a study of cytomegalovirus exposure and HLA in healthy donors. Repertoires were generated with immunoSEQ multiplex PCR, while TCRdb's copy carries only in-frame clones and drops some. The top ten hold over 1% of the sample, which has roughly 130,000 clones, around 72% seen once. Material for sequencing was PBMCs. All receptors come from a middle-aged woman in good health and CMV-seronegative. Both conserved end residues are part of each CDR3.

TRBV4-2	TRBJ1-2	CASTGPDSYGYTF
TRBV6-5	TRBJ2-7	CASSYRDGGSYEQYF
TRBV5-6	TRBJ2-6	CASSPSGANVLTF
TRBV5-1	TRBJ1-2	CASSPGRQANNYGYTF
TRBV7-2	TRBJ2-3	CASSSQNQGDTQYF
TRBV6-1	TRBJ1-1	CASSSDRLTEAFF
TRBV15	TRBJ1-1	CATSREKGVNTEAFF
TRBV9	TRBJ2-1	CASSRIAGESTDEQFF
TRBV5-1	TRBJ2-1	CASSLTTSGEGNEQFF
TRBV28	TRBJ2-2	CASRSRQRRTWAVTGELFF
TRBV5-4	TRBJ2-4	CASSLGAGGAKNIQYF
TRBV6-5	TRBJ1-2	CASSNHPSHYGYTF
TRBV6-1	TRBJ1-2	CASSDHGQGVYGYTF
TRBV7-9	TRBJ2-1	CASSLSTVSSYNEQFF
TRBV6-1	TRBJ1-2	CASSASNRGANYGYTF
TRBV10-3	TRBJ2-3	CAIRAGGLGTDTQYF
TRBV28	TRBJ2-3	CASRPQRGGYTDTQYF
TRBV10-1	TRBJ2-4	CASSEELGSKNIQYF
TRBV7-9	TRBJ2-2	CASTDRGTGELFF
TRBV10-3	TRBJ1-3	CAIRSGQGTSGNTIYF
TRBV10-3	TRBJ1-4	CAISPTGGTSGKLFF
TRBV5-6	TRBJ2-3	CASSLVSGGADTQYF
TRBV7-8	TRBJ1-2	CASSLVMTGYGYTF
TRBV5-1	TRBJ2-3	CASSLSASGGLTDTQYF
TRBV7-8	TRBJ2-5	CASSLGSKRETQYF
TRBV18	TRBJ2-1	CASSPRGIPIRNNEQFF
TRBV11-2	TRBJ2-2	CASSLGEGLYTGELFF
TRBV5-1	TRBJ2-7	CASSRGLAGEFEQYF
TRBV2	TRBJ1-6	CASSTEKGRGQAMNSPLHF
TRBV5-4	TRBJ2-4	CASSSNGGASKNIQYF
TRBV5-1	TRBJ1-5	CASSLSPNSNQPQHF
TRBV5-1	TRBJ2-7	CASSLEGTGGNEQYF
TRBV18	TRBJ2-7	CASSAGTGGYEQYF
TRBV27	TRBJ2-1	CASIRDRHNEQFF
TRBV4-1	TRBJ2-1	CASSQGMTSNEQFF
TRBV5-6	TRBJ2-1	CASSLDLNPGEQFF
TRBV9	TRBJ1-5	CASSVDGVPNQPQHF
TRBV7-9	TRBJ2-3	CASSSGTSPPVDTQYF
TRBV25-1	TRBJ1-1	CASSSLSAEAFF
TRBV6-1	TRBJ2-5	CASSVFAGVQETQYF
TRBV6-5	TRBJ1-2	CASSRTGQGYTF
TRBV4-2	TRBJ2-5	CASSQDDWEETQYF
TRBV19	TRBJ1-2	CASSTQGDLYGYTF
TRBV2	TRBJ2-4	CASREDRGDIQYF
TRBV19	TRBJ1-5	CASIRDSKFNSNQPQHF